This T cell receptor (beta chain) originates from a study of identical twins. Study observations and caveats: In drawing conclusions, the study used cross-sectional statistical analysis and did not follow the same donors. In monozygotic twins, models underestimated the sharing of out-of-frame TCR alpha. The abundant beta clonotypes from cord blood had fewer insertions, and memory repertoires had none of this.

CDR1 DFQATT and CDR2 SNEGSKA come from the germline V gene (reference sequence). This CDR3 is 17 amino acids long. V dropped 5 bases and J dropped 0; count of bases not matched to a gene: 15. About this clonotype: Antigen unknown.

Template switching, a step in the protocol, added a universal primer site, and cDNA carried unique molecular identifiers. MiXCR, run by TCRdb on the 5' RACE reads, gives a single entry per CDR3 protein. The sample gives about 810,000 distinct CDR3 sequences, 9% to 15% of which show up once; around 1.6% is in the top ten. These data also formed part of another study, on yellow fever vaccine responses in identical twins.

The TCR originated in a woman under 30 in good health. What was sequenced was PBMCs. This chain uses TRBV20-1 with TRBJ2-5; 7 bases agree with TRBD1. The CDR3 here is CSAARSTTGDNQETQYF. In DNA, the CDR3 is TGCAGTGCTGCCCGATCAACTACAGGGGACAACCAAGAGACCCAGTACTTC.